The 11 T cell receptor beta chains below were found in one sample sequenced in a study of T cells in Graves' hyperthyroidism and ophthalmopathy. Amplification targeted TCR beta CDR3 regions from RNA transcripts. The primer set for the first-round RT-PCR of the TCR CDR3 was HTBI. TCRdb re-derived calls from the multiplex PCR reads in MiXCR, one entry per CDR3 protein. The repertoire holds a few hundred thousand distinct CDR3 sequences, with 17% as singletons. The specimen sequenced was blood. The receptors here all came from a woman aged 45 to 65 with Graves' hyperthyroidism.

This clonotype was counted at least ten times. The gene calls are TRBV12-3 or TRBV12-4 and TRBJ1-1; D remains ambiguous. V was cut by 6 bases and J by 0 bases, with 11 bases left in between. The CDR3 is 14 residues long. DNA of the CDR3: TGTGCCAGCAGCTCAGCTGGCTTGAACACTGAAGCTTTCTTT. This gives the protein CASSSAGLNTEAFF.

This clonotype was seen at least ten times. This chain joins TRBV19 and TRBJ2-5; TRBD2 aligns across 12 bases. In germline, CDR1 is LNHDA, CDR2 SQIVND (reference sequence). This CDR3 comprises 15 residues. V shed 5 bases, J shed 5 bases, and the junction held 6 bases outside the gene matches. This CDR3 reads CASSSSGRAGETQYF. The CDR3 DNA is TGTGCCAGTAGTTCTAGCGGGAGGGCCGGGGAGACCCAGTACTTC. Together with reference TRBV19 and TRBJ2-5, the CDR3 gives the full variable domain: DGGITQSPKYLFRKEGQNVTLSCEQNLNHDAMYWYRQDPGQGLRLIYYSQIVNDFQKGDIAEGYSVSREKKESFPLTVTSAQKNPTAFYLCASSSSGRAGETQYFGPGTRLLVL.

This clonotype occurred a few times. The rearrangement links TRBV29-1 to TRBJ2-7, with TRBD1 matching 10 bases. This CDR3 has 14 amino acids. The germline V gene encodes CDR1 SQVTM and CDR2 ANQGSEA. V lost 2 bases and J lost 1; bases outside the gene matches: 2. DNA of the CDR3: TGCAGCGTTGAACAGGGACAGGGGTCCTACGAGCAGTACTTC. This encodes CSVEQGQGSYEQYF.

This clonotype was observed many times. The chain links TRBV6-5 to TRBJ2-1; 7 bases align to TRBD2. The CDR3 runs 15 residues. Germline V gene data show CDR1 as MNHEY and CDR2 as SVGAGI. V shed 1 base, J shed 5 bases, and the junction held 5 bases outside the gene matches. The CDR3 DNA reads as TGTGCCAGCAGTTACTGGCGGGAGACTAACAATGAGCAGTTCTTC. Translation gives CASSYWRETNNEQFF.

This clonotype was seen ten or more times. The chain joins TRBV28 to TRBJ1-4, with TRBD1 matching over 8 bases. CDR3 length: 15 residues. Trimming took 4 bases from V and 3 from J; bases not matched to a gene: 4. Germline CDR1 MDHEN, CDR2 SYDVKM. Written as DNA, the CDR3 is TGTGCCAGCAGTTCAGGGGGCCGAGCTAATGAAAAACTGTTTTTT. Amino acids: CASSSGGRANEKLFF. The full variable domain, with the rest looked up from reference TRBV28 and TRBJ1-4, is DVKVTQSSRYLVKRTGEKVFLECVQDMDHENMFWYRQDPGLGLRLIYFSYDVKMKEKGDIPEGYSVSREKKERFSLILESASTNQTSMYLCASSSGGRANEKLFFGSGTQLSVL.

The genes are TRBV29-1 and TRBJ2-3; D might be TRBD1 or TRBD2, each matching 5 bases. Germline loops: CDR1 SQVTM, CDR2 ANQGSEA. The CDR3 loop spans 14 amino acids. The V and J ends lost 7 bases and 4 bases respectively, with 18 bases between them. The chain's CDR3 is CSDSTGTGADTQYF. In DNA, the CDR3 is TGCAGCGACTCAACCGGGACCGGGGCAGATACGCAGTATTTT.

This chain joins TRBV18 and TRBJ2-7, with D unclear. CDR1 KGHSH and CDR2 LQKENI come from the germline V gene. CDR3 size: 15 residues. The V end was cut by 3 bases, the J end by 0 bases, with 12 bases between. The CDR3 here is CASSPASQISYEQYF. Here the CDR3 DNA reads TGTGCCAGCTCACCCGCCAGTCAGATCTCCTACGAGCAGTACTTC.

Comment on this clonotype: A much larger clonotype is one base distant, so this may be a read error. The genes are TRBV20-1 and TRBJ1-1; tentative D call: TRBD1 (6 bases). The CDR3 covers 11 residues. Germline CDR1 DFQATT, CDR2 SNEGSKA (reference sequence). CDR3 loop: CSYRDPTEASF. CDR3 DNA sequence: TGCAGTTACAGGGATCCCACTGAAGCTTCCTTT.

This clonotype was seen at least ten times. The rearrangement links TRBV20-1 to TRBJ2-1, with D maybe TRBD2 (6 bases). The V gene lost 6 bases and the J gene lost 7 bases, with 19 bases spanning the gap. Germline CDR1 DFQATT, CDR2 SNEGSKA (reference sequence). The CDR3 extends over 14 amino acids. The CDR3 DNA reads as TGCAGTGCGCAGCTTCCGGGACTTCGAAATGAGCAGTTCTTC. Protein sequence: CSAQLPGLRNEQFF.

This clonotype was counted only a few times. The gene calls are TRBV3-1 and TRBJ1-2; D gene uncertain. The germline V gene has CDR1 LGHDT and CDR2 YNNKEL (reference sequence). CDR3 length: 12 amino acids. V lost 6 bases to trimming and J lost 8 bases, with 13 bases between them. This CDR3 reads CASRQTETGYTF. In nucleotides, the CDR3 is TGTGCCAGCAGACAAACAGAAACCGGCTACACCTTC. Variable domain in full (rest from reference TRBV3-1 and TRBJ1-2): DTAVSQTPKYLVTQMGNDKSIKCEQNLGHDTMYWYKQDSKKFLKIMFSYNNKELIINETVPNRFSPKSPDKAHLNLHINSLELGDSAVYFCASRQTETGYTFGSGTRLTVV.

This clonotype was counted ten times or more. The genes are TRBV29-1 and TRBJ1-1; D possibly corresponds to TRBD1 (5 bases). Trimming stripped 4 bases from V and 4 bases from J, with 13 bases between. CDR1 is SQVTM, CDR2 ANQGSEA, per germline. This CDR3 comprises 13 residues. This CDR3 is CSVAGKGSTEAFF. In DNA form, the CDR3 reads TGCAGCGTTGCGGGTAAGGGGAGCACTGAAGCTTTCTTT.